This passage covers 20 T cell receptor beta chains from one sample sequenced in a study of shared clonotypes between healthy human individuals. Naive CD8 cells comprised CD45RO-negative, CCR7-positively selected cells, excluding terminally differentiated effector memory CD45RA+ cells. The table came from immunoSEQ multiplex PCR; TCRdb's copy has only in-frame clones and leaves some out. The data hold 550,000 to 650,000 clones, with 96% observed a single time. Sequencing input: naive CD8+ T cells sorted from blood. These receptor sequences come from a woman under 40 in good health.

This chain links TRBV27 with TRBJ2-1, with D possibly being TRBD1 (6 bases). The CDR3 extends over 15 amino acids. The V gene lost 5 bases and the J gene lost 2 bases, with 13 bases spanning the gap. The germline V gene encodes CDR1 MNHEY and CDR2 SMNVEV (reference sequence). The CDR3 nucleotides read TGTGCCAGCAGTCCCTCACAGGGCCCCTACAATGAGCAGTTCTTC. Translation gives CASSPSQGPYNEQFF.

The chain has TRBV5-1 and TRBJ2-7; D is perhaps TRBD2 (6 bases). V was trimmed by 0 bases and J by 5 bases, leaving 12 bases between them. CDR1 and CDR2 from the germline V gene are SGHRS and YFSETQ. The CDR3 is 14 amino acids. CDR3 amino acids: CASSLAGSVDEQYF. The CDR3 bases are TGCGCCAGCAGCTTGGCCGGGAGTGTGGACGAGCAGTACTTC.

The chain uses TRBV4-1 and TRBJ2-1; maybe TRBD1 (6 bases). This CDR3 is 19 amino acids long. The V and J ends lost 0 bases and 0 bases respectively, with 18 bases between them. Germline loops: CDR1 MGHRA, CDR2 YSYEKL. This CDR3 reads CASSQDSPATGLSYNEQFF. The CDR3 region has the DNA TGCGCCAGCAGCCAAGATTCCCCAGCGACAGGACTCTCCTACAATGAGCAGTTCTTC.

This clone was seen just once. CDR3 in DNA: TGTGCCAGCAGCCTAAGCGGGCTACCCGCCAAATACGAGCAGTACTTC. Protein sequence: CASSLSGLPAKYEQYF. The V gene is TRBV28, the J gene TRBJ2-7, with D tentatively TRBD2 (6 bases). V was clipped by 6 bases and J by 4 bases, with 22 bases between them. The CDR3 has 16 amino acids. Germline values: CDR1 MDHEN, CDR2 SYDVKM.

The chain combines TRBV5-1 with TRBJ2-1; D possibly corresponds to TRBD2 (6 bases). CDR3 length: 14 residues. Trimming left V 4 bases short and J 8 bases short, with 16 bases between. Germline-derived CDR1 and CDR2 are SGHRS and YFSETQ. This chain's CDR3 is CASSPGVGVDEQFF. The CDR3 DNA reads as TGCGCCAGCAGCCCGGGGGTTGGGGTTGATGAGCAGTTCTTC.

The chain couples TRBV6-1 to TRBJ1-6; D is unresolved. The V and J ends lost 8 bases and 0 bases respectively, with 8 bases between them. This CDR3 has 14 amino acids. CDR1 and CDR2 (germline): MNHNS, SASEGT. The DNA for the CDR3 is TGTGCCAGCGCCCAACGCTCCTATAATTCACCCCTCCACTTT. Its translation: CASAQRSYNSPLHF.

DNA of the CDR3: TGCAGTGGGGGGGACAATGAGCAGTTCTTC. Translated: CSGGDNEQFF. The chain combines TRBV20-1 with TRBJ2-1; a possible D gene is TRBD2 (6 bases). Per germline, CDR1 DFQATT and CDR2 SNEGSKA (reference sequence). V lost 7 bases and J 5 bases, leaving 6 bases between the germline ends. This CDR3 is built from 10 residues.

The chain has TRBV7-7 and TRBJ2-7; perhaps TRBD2 as D (6 bases). Germline CDR1 and CDR2: SSHAT and FNYEAQ (reference sequence). V was clipped by 5 bases and J by 1 base, with 15 bases between them. The CDR3 is made up of 15 amino acids. CDR3 nucleotide sequence: TGTGCCAGCAGCCCAGGGCGGGGATCTTCCTACGAGCAGTACTTC. It is translated as CASSPGRGSSYEQYF.

The chain has TRBV7-9 and TRBJ2-1; D ambiguous. Trimming stripped 2 bases from V and 7 bases from J, with 6 bases between. The CDR3 loop spans 12 amino acids. Germline V gene data show CDR1 as SEHNR and CDR2 as FQNEAQ (reference sequence). In DNA, the CDR3 is TGTGCCAGCAGCTTATCGGCAAATGAGCAGTTCTTC. It codes for CASSLSANEQFF.

This chain connects TRBV6-4 to TRBJ1-1, with TRBD1 as a possible D gene (5 bases). CDR3 length: 12 amino acids. Germline CDR1 reads MRHNA; CDR2 reads SNTAGT. Trimming removed 2 bases at V and 8 bases at J, with 9 bases between. CDR3 residues: CASSDGAGEAFF. The CDR3 bases are TGTGCCAGCAGTGACGGGGCAGGGGAAGCTTTCTTT.

This clone was seen a handful of times. In the same sample, other DNA sequences code for this CDR3. The gene calls are TRBV28 and TRBJ2-5, with 7 bases fitting TRBD2. J gave up 5 bases and V 3 bases, and 6 bases lay outside the gene matches. This CDR3 comprises 14 residues. Germline CDR1 reads MDHEN; CDR2 reads SYDVKM. The DNA of the CDR3 is TGTGCCAGCAGTTTCTCGGGGGGTCGGGAGACCCAGTACTTC. It is translated as CASSFSGGRETQYF.

The rearrangement joins TRBV11-2 to TRBJ2-5; D perhaps matches TRBD2 (5 bases). V lost 9 bases to trimming and J lost 5 bases, with 16 bases between them. Germline V gives CDR1 SGHAT, CDR2 FQNNGV. This CDR3 region has 13 residues. CDR3 residues: CASSDLQQETQYF. The CDR3 DNA follows: TGTGCCAGTAGCGACCTCCAGCAGGAGACCCAGTACTTC.

The chain has TRBV27 and TRBJ2-1, with 13 bases matching TRBD2. The CDR3 is 17 residues long. Losses at the gene ends were 6 bases for V and 4 bases for J; bases not matched to a gene: 9. CDR1 is MNHEY and CDR2 is SMNVEV in the germline V gene (reference sequence). The CDR3 region has the DNA TGTGCCAGCAGGGGGGGGACTAGCGGGAAAACATACAATGAGCAGTTCTTC. Translating it yields CASRGGTSGKTYNEQFF.

This chain's CDR3 is CASSHPTLSGNVFAEQFF. As DNA, the CDR3 is TGCGCCAGCAGCCACCCGACTCTCAGCGGGAACGTCTTTGCTGAGCAGTTCTTC. The chain joins TRBV4-1 to TRBJ2-1; TRBD2 agrees at 7 bases. There are 18 residues in the CDR3. Germline CDR1 MGHRA, CDR2 YSYEKL. The trim removed 3 bases at V and 9 bases at J, leaving 20 bases unmatched.

This chain links TRBV11-2 with TRBJ2-1; 8 nucleotides match TRBD2. The CDR3 extends over 18 amino acids. After removal of 1 base from V and 2 bases from J, the junction contained 10 bases not matched to a gene. Looked up from germline, CDR1 is SGHAT and CDR2 is FQNNGV. The CDR3 sequence: CASSLGPWSGGTYNEQFF. The CDR3 DNA reads TGTGCCAGCAGCTTAGGCCCTTGGAGCGGGGGTACCTACAATGAGCAGTTCTTC.

V is TRBV2 and J is TRBJ1-1; TRBD1 is a possible D gene (5 bases). Trimming took 8 bases from V and 5 from J, leaving 12 bases between them. The germline CDR1 and CDR2 sequences are SNHLY and FYNNEI. The CDR3 extends over 12 amino acids. Here the CDR3 reads CASARGRTEAFF. The CDR3 nucleotides read TGTGCCAGCGCAAGGGGCCGGACTGAAGCTTTCTTT.

Only one count was recorded for this clone. The V call is TRBV28, the J call TRBJ2-2, with D uncertain. The V gene's germline CDR1 is MDHEN and CDR2 SYDVKM. There are 13 residues in the CDR3. With 5 bases removed from V and 3 bases from J, the gap between germline ends came to 7 bases. The CDR3 sequence is CASSLPHTGELFF. Written as DNA, the CDR3 is TGTGCCAGCAGTCTCCCTCACACCGGGGAGCTGTTTTTT.

Notes on this clone: Other DNA sequences in this specimen translate into the identical CDR3. The chain joins TRBV9 to TRBJ1-1; D gene uncertain. Germline CDR1 SGDLS, CDR2 YYNGEE. The CDR3 sequence is 14 residues long. V was cut by 1 base and J by 1 base, with 8 bases left in between. The chain's CDR3 is CASSVSWGNTEAFF. The CDR3 DNA sequence: TGTGCCAGCAGCGTATCGTGGGGGAACACTGAAGCTTTCTTT.

For the CDR3, the DNA is TGTGCCACCCGAGACAGGGGTAACTATGGCTACACCTTC. It codes for CATRDRGNYGYTF. The chain uses TRBV19 and TRBJ1-2; TRBD1 matches at 8 bases. The CDR3 has 13 amino acids. Trimming at V came to 10 bases and at J to 1 base, leaving 5 bases not matched to a gene. Per germline, CDR1 LNHDA and CDR2 SQIVND (reference sequence).

J is TRBJ2-7 and V is TRBV27, with TRBD2 matching 8 bases. CDR1 MNHEY and CDR2 SMNVEV come from the germline V gene (reference sequence). After removal of 5 bases from V and 6 bases from J, the junction contained 12 bases not matched to a gene. CDR3 length: 15 amino acids. The CDR3 DNA is TGTGCCAGCAGTCCGCCGGGACTAGATCGATCCGAGCAGTACTTC. It yields the protein CASSPPGLDRSEQYF.